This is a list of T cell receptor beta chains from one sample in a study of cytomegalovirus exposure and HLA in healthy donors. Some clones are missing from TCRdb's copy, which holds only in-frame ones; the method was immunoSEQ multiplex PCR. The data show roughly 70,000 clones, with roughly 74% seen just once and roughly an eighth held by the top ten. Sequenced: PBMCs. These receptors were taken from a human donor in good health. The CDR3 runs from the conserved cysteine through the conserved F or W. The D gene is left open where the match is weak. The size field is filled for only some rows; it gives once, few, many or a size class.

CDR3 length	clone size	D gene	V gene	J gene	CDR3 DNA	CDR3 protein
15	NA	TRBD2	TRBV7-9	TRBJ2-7	TGTGCCAGCAGCGCAGGACTAGTCGCGGCAAGCGAGCAGTACTTC	CASSAGLVAASEQYF
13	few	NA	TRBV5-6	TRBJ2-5	TGTGCCAGCAGCTTTGGCACCCAAGAGACCCAGTACTTC	CASSFGTQETQYF
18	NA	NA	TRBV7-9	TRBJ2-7	TGTGCCAGCAGCCTCGACCCACCTCGGGTGTCTCCCTCCTACGAGCAGTACTTC	CASSLDPPRVSPSYEQYF
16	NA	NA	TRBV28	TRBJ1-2	TGTGCCAGCAGTTTAGGGCTCACGACTACTTTTAATGGCTACACCTTC	CASSLGLTTTFNGYTF
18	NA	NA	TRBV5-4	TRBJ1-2	TGTGCCAGCAGCTTAATAGATTGGACTCTCATACGCGGCTATGGCTACACCTTC	CASSLIDWTLIRGYGYTF
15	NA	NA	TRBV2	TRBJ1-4	TGTGCCAGCACACGTAGGGCAGGGGCAAATGAAAAACTGTTTTTT	CASTRRAGANEKLFF
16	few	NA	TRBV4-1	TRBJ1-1	TGCGCCAGCAGCCAATTACACTTATTTCAGGGCACTGAAGCTTTCTTT	CASSQLHLFQGTEAFF
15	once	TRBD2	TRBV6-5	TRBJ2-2	TGTGCCAGCGGAGGTAGCGGGAGTTTAACCGGGGAGCTGTTTTTT	CASGGSGSLTGELFF
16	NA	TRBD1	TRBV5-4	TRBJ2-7	TGTGCCAGCAGCTTGGCCGGGGACAGAATCGTCCGGGAGCAGTACTTC	CASSLAGDRIVREQYF
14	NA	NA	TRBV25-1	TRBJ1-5	TGTGCCAGCAGTGAATGGGAGGGGAATCAGCCCCAGCATTTT	CASSEWEGNQPQHF
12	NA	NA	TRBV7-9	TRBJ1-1	TGTGCCAGCAGCAGCGGACGGACTGAAGCTTTCTTT	CASSSGRTEAFF
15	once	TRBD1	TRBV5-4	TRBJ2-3	TGTGCCAGCAGCTGGTTGGGACAGGGGGCAGATACGCAGTATTTT	CASSWLGQGADTQYF